This is a list of T cell receptor beta chains from one sample in a study of T cells in Graves' hyperthyroidism and ophthalmopathy. TCRdb ran MiXCR on the multiplex PCR reads and lists one entry per CDR3 protein. Of about 560,000 distinct CDR3 sequences listed, 13% to 15% are singletons. The sequencing sample was made of blood. These receptor sequences come from a woman aged 40 to 55 with Graves' hyperthyroidism. Each CDR3 is given with its conserved first and last residue. The order of the fields is V gene, D gene, clone size, J gene, CDR3 DNA, CDR3 protein. The D gene is left open where the match is weak. Clone sizes are given selectively: once, few, many, or a class where the clone is expanded.

>TRBV25-1|-|-|TRBJ1-2
TGTGCCAGCAGTGAATTGGCAGGTCTCTATGGCTACACCTTC
CASSELAGLYGYTF
>TRBV27|-|many|TRBJ2-1
TGTGCCAGCAGTTTCTCCATGGAGGATAATGAGCAGTTCTTC
CASSFSMEDNEQFF
>TRBV30|TRBD1|many|TRBJ2-5
TGTGCCTGGTCAATGGGACAGGGGGGAGGAGAGACCCAGTACTTC
CAWSMGQGGGETQYF
>TRBV20-1|-|many|TRBJ1-1
TGCAGTGCTAGAGGGCCACAGGGTTTGGCTGAAGCTTTCTTT
CSARGPQGLAEAFF
>TRBV24-1|-|-|TRBJ2-1
TGTGCCACCAGTGATCCCGATGGGGTAAGCTCCTACAATGAGCAGTTCTTC
CATSDPDGVSSYNEQFF
>TRBV7-2|-|many|TRBJ2-1
TGTGCCAGCAGCTTCACCGGCTTAACGTACAATGAGCAGTTCTTC
CASSFTGLTYNEQFF
>TRBV7-2|-|few|TRBJ1-2
TGTGTCAGCAGCCGGGACGCCCCCAACTATGGCTACACCTTC
CVSSRDAPNYGYTF
>TRBV19|-|few|TRBJ2-6
TGTGCCAGTAGTCCAACTCTTGTGGGGGGCGGAGGGGCCAACGTCCTGACTTTC
CASSPTLVGGGGANVLTF
>TRBV28|-|-|TRBJ1-5
TGTGCCAGCAGGGCGGTCAGTCAGCCCCAGCATTTT
CASRAVSQPQHF
>TRBV2|-|many|TRBJ1-6
TGTGCCATACTTTCCCCCGGGGAGGCGGATTCACCCCTCCACTTT
CAILSPGEADSPLHF
>TRBV20-1|TRBD1|many|TRBJ2-7
TGCAGTGCTAGTCTACCGGGACAGGGCTATTCCTACGAGCAGTACTTC
CSASLPGQGYSYEQYF
>TRBV6-1|TRBD2|-|TRBJ2-5
TGTGCCACTACGTTACTAGCGGTGTACCAAGAGACCCAGTACTTC
CATTLLAVYQETQYF
>TRBV6-1|-|many|TRBJ1-1
TGTGCCAGCAGTGAAGGGGAGAACACTGAAGCTTTCTTT
CASSEGENTEAFF
>TRBV11-2|-|many|TRBJ2-1
TGTGCCAGCAGCTTAGGGGGTTTCTCCTACAATGAGCAGTTCTTC
CASSLGGFSYNEQFF
>TRBV19|-|-|TRBJ1-5
TGTGCCAGTAGTACCGTGGATGGGGCGAGGGGGGAGCCCCAGCATTTT
CASSTVDGARGEPQHF
>TRBV4-1|TRBD1|-|TRBJ2-7
TGCGCCAGCAGCCAGCCATCGGGACAGGGTATTCCCTACGAGCAGTACTTC
CASSQPSGQGIPYEQYF
>TRBV6-1|-|-|TRBJ2-6
TGTGCCAGCAGTGAAGCGCGAAAGGGATTTGGGGCCAACGTCCTGACTTTC
CASSEARKGFGANVLTF
>TRBV28|-|many|TRBJ2-1
TGTGCCAGCAGTTACAGGGACCGCAATGAGCAGTTCTTC
CASSYRDRNEQFF
>TRBV2|TRBD2|many|TRBJ2-1
TGTGCCAGCAGTTCGTTAGCGGGAGATGAGTTCAATGAGCAGTTCTTC
CASSSLAGDEFNEQFF
>TRBV6-2/TRBV6-3|TRBD2|-|TRBJ2-1
TGTGCCAGCAGTTACCTTCTAGCGGGAGGGAGTGAGCAGTTCTTC
CASSYLLAGGSEQFF
>TRBV29-1|-|many|TRBJ2-3
TGCAGCGTCGGACAGTTCCCCTCTAGCACAGATACGCAGTATTTT
CSVGQFPSSTDTQYF
>TRBV30|-|-|TRBJ1-5
TGTGCCTGGAGTGACAGGGAGGATCAGCCCCAGCATTTT
CAWSDREDQPQHF
>TRBV29-1|-|few|TRBJ1-1
TGCAGCGTTGATGCTGGAGGGACTGAAGCTTTCTTT
CSVDAGGTEAFF
>TRBV20-1|-|-|TRBJ1-2
TGCAGTGACGCCGGGACTGCTAACTATGGCTACACCTTC
CSDAGTANYGYTF
>TRBV27|TRBD1|many|TRBJ2-3
TGTGCCAGCAGCCGCAAACAGGGGGCTAGCACAGATACGCAGTATTTT
CASSRKQGASTDTQYF
>TRBV29-1|-|-|TRBJ1-2
TGCAGCGTCCTTGGACAGAACTATGGCTACACCTTC
CSVLGQNYGYTF
>TRBV7-9|-|many|TRBJ2-1
TGTGCCAGCAGCCCCCCAGGTGCGGGTAGCTCCTACAATGAGCAGTTCTTC
CASSPPGAGSSYNEQFF
>TRBV5-1|TRBD2|many|TRBJ2-7
TGCGCCAGCACCCCCGGGCGGGAGGTCCCTTACGAGCAGTACTTC
CASTPGREVPYEQYF
>TRBV3-1|-|many|TRBJ2-5
TGTGCCAGCAGCCAAGGGCCGCAAGAGACCCAGTACTTC
CASSQGPQETQYF
>TRBV20-1|-|-|TRBJ2-7
TGCAGTGCTAGAGATATAGCCTCCTACGAGCAGTACTTC
CSARDIASYEQYF
>TRBV28|TRBD1|many|TRBJ2-7
TGTGCCAGCAGGCTTCCGGGACAGTACTACGAGCAGTACTTC
CASRLPGQYYEQYF
>TRBV11-2|-|many|TRBJ2-1
TGTGCCAGCAGCTTATTTTCAGGGAGCAATGAGCAGTTCTTC
CASSLFSGSNEQFF
>TRBV6-1|TRBD1|-|TRBJ1-1
TGTGCCAGCATAAGAGGGACGGGACAGGTGAACACTGAAGCTTTCTTT
CASIRGTGQVNTEAFF
>TRBV7-2|TRBD1|many|TRBJ2-3
TGTGCCAGCAGCTTAGAGGGGGCGAGCACAGATACGCAGTATTTT
CASSLEGASTDTQYF
>TRBV20-1|-|many|TRBJ2-7
TGCAGTGCCCCCGAGCAGTACTTC
CSAPEQYF
>TRBV10-1|-|-|TRBJ2-3
TGCGCCTGCAAGGAGGGCTTGGGATCCACAGATACGCAGTATTTT
CACKEGLGSTDTQYF
>TRBV2|-|-|TRBJ1-2
TGTGCCAGCAGCCAGACGACCGGGGACTATGGCTACACCTTC
CASSQTTGDYGYTF
>TRBV2|-|many|TRBJ2-7
TGTGCCAGCAACGGGGACCTCCTTGGCGAGCAGTACTTC
CASNGDLLGEQYF
>TRBV20-1|-|many|TRBJ2-5
TGCAGTGCTAGAGTTGGGGGCGGGGAGACCCAGTACTTC
CSARVGGGETQYF
>TRBV7-9|-|-|TRBJ2-2
TGTGCCAGCAGCTTAGAGGGTAATCCCGGGGAGCTGTTTTTT
CASSLEGNPGELFF
>TRBV5-1|TRBD2|-|TRBJ2-1
TGCGCCAGCAGAGGACCGGGACTAGTCAACAATGAGCAGTTCTTC
CASRGPGLVNNEQFF